This T cell receptor (beta chain) originates from a study of cytomegalovirus exposure and HLA in healthy donors. Study summary: Early on, a data release was issued that held about 85 million unique TCRs from HLA-typed donors.

As regards this clone: Its cognate antigen is unknown.

Study results and limitations: Near-uniform donor sequencing depth was presumed by presence/absence analyses. In vitro checks showed that three CMV-associated chains really do target CMV antigens.

PCR used 60 Vbeta primers and 13 Jbeta primers. Authors' data handling: In a later analysis, of 80 million or so unique beta chains, approximately 10 million appeared in at least two donors. Libraries were prepared by immunoSEQ multiplex PCR; TCRdb keeps only in-frame clonotypes and omits some of them. V, J and clone size reflect that table, while D and trimming were determined from the DNA. The sample lists approximately 160,000 clones; over 70% were seen once. Sequences were obtained from PBMCs. The receptor was derived from a man between 50 and 59 years old in good health and CMV-seropositive.

This CDR3 is CASSFLGRTYEQYF. CDR3 bases: TGTGCCAGCAGTTTTCTGGGGAGGACCTACGAGCAGTACTTC. This chain joins TRBV27 and TRBJ2-7, with D perhaps TRBD2 (6 bases). Trimming cost V 3 bases and J 2 bases, with 11 bases left between them. From germline, CDR1 is MNHEY and CDR2 SMNVEV (reference sequence). The CDR3 is made up of 14 amino acids.